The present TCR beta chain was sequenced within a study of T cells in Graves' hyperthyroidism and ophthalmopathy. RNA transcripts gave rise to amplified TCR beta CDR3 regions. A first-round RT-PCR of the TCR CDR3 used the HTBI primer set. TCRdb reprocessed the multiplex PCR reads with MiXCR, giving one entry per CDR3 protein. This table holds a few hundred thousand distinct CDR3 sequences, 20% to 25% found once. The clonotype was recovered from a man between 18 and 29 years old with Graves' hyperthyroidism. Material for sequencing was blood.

The CDR3 region is CASSVNGLGANVLTF. The CDR3 region has the DNA TGTGCCAGCAGTGTTAATGGGCTCGGGGCCAACGTCCTGACTTTC. The rearrangement uses TRBV12-3 or TRBV12-4 and TRBJ2-6, with no clear D. The CDR3 extends over 15 amino acids. The V end was cut by 5 bases, the J end by 4 bases, with 12 bases between.